This TCR beta chain is drawn from a study of vaccination and CD4 T cells after COVID-19. Across the whole study: Each enrolled participant received a two-dose regimen of either BNT162b2 or mRNA-1273 vaccine. Following dose two, a median about 70 days (range 14 to 241) passed before post-vaccine samples were taken.

Whole-study results and caveats: The median SARS-CoV-2-reactive clonotype number increased from roughly 19 to 38, without statistical significance.

Looked up from germline, CDR1 is ENHRY and CDR2 is SYGVKD. CDR3 length: 12 residues. V dropped 4 bases and J dropped 1 base, with 5 bases sitting between them. Scientists ran DNA taken from cultured CD4+ T cells through the Oncomine TCR Beta short-read assay for sequencing. MiXCR, applied by TCRdb to the PCR reads, yields one record per CDR3 protein. Of 15,000 to 20,000 distinct CDR3 sequences in the sample, around a third were seen once. The treatment here: approximately nine-day PBMC culture with coronavirus spike peptide pools or control peptides (ViraFEST assay). These CD4+ T cells came from approximately nine-day cultures by negative selection. This clonotype was counted a few times. The antigen is unknown.

Sequencing used cultured CD4+ T cells from blood. The chain links TRBV10-3 to TRBJ2-7, with D possibly TRBD2 on 5 matching bases. The TCR originated in a human donor with COVID-19. In nucleotides, the CDR3 is TGTGCCATCAGTGGCGGGTCCTACGAGCAGTACTTC. As protein: CAISGGSYEQYF.